This note documents a single T cell receptor (beta chain) sequence. The CDR3 has 14 amino acids. From germline, CDR1 is GTSNPN and CDR2 SVGIG (reference sequence). Trimming removed 2 bases at V and 5 bases at J, with 13 bases between. These data come from a study of blood T cell repertoires in COVID-19. Using immunoSEQ multiplex PCR, the repertoire was profiled, and TCRdb retains in-frame clones only, with some absent. The data show roughly 100,000 clones, 89% seen once. This receptor was identified in a woman aged 55-70 years with acute or convalescent COVID-19. The V and J genes are TRBV30 and TRBJ1-3, with D possibly matching TRBD1 (6 bases). The sequenced sample consisted of peripheral blood. The CDR3 region is CAWSTAGGRNTIYF. In DNA form, the CDR3 reads TGTGCCTGGAGTACCGCGGGGGGCCGAAACACCATATATTTT.